These 17 T cell receptor beta chains share one sample of origin, sequenced in a study of Ad26.COV2.S vaccination and SARS-CoV-2 variants. Generated by immunoSEQ multiplex PCR, the TCRdb table keeps only in-frame clones and is missing some. This table holds around 450,000 clones, roughly 88% found once. Indicated treatment: around 19 received Ad26.COV2.S at low or high dose, single or two shots; about 5 received placebo; per-sample allocation not given. After the first vaccine or placebo injection, samples were drawn on day 63. This material consisted of peripheral blood, taken in a trial of Ad26.COV2.S vaccine versus placebo. The source is a person aged 18-60 years who received the Ad26.COV2.S COVID-19 vaccine or a placebo.

The rearrangement uses TRBV6-5 and TRBJ2-2; D not resolved. The CDR3 has 15 residues. V was pared by 0 bases and J by 4 bases, with 9 bases between. The germline V gene has CDR1 MNHEY and CDR2 SVGAGI. DNA of the CDR3: TGTGCCAGCAGTTACTCGAGCGCTGGCACCGGGGAGCTGTTTTTT. This translates into CASSYSSAGTGELFF.

The chain is built from TRBV5-8 and TRBJ1-5; no reliable D call. The V end lost 0 bases, the J end lost 5 bases, and 12 bases lay between the germline ends. The CDR3 runs to 15 residues. Per the germline V gene, CDR1 is SGHTS and CDR2 is YDEGEE. This CDR3 reads CASSLGRTNYQPQHF. The CDR3 bases are TGTGCCAGCAGCTTGGGCCGAACGAACTATCAGCCCCAGCATTTT.

The J gene is TRBJ1-1, the V gene TRBV19; possible D gene TRBD1, 5 bases. The V gene's germline CDR1 is LNHDA and CDR2 SQIVND (reference sequence). The V end was cut by 6 bases, the J end by 4 bases, with 15 bases between. The CDR3 is 14 residues long. The DNA of the CDR3 is TGTGCCAGTAGGCTGGGGGGGGAGACCACTGAAGCTTTCTTT. Protein: CASRLGGETTEAFF.

The chain combines TRBV19 with TRBJ2-3; no firm D call. Germline V gene lookup returns CDR1 LNHDA and CDR2 SQIVND (reference sequence). The CDR3 runs 17 residues. V was cut by 2 bases and J by 2 bases, with 17 bases left in between. The CDR3 region has the DNA TGTGCCAGTAGTATAAATAGGGCGCGACTTTTCACAGATACGCAGTATTTT. It yields the protein CASSINRARLFTDTQYF. The full variable domain, its missing parts supplied by reference TRBV19 and TRBJ2-3, is DGGITQSPKYLFRKEGQNVTLSCEQNLNHDAMYWYRQDPGQGLRLIYYSQIVNDFQKGDIAEGYSVSREKKESFPLTVTSAQKNPTAFYLCASSINRARLFTDTQYFGPGTRLTVL.

This rearrangement joins TRBV7-8 to TRBJ2-7; 9 bases map to TRBD1. The germline V gene has CDR1 SGHVS and CDR2 FQNEAQ. With 5 bases clipped from V and 13 bases from J, the junction kept 15 bases outside the gene matches. The CDR3 extends over 14 amino acids. CDR3 sequence: CASSTHGTGIAVYF. DNA for the CDR3: TGTGCCAGCAGCACCCACGGGACAGGGATTGCCGTTTACTTC.

Of note for this clone: This sample includes further DNA sequences coding for the same CDR3. J is TRBJ2-6 and V is TRBV7-2; D unclear. Looked up from germline, CDR1 is SGHTA and CDR2 is FQGNSA. The V and J ends lost 2 bases and 1 base respectively, with 15 bases between them. This CDR3 is built from 18 residues. The CDR3 reads CASSLISGGLSGANVLTF. The CDR3 bases are TGTGCCAGCAGCTTAATTTCGGGCGGCCTTTCTGGGGCCAACGTCCTGACTTTC.

As concerns this clone: The same CDR3 can be traced to other DNA sequences in this sample. DNA for the CDR3: TGTGCCAGCAGCCCAAGCGGGAGTTCCTACAATGAGCAGTTCTTC. Protein product: CASSPSGSSYNEQFF. This sequence joins TRBV9 and TRBJ2-1, with TRBD2 matching 8 bases. V was clipped by 4 bases and J by 1 base; unmatched bases: 4. CDR1 is SGDLS and CDR2 is YYNGEE in the germline V gene. This CDR3 comprises 15 residues. Drawing the rest from reference TRBV9 and TRBJ2-1, the complete variable domain is DSGVTQTPKHLITATGQRVTLRCSPRSGDLSVYWYQQSLDQGLQFLIQYYNGEERAKGNILERFSAQQFPDLHSELNLSSLELGDSALYFCASSPSGSSYNEQFFGPGTRLTVL.

The chain joins TRBV27 to TRBJ2-7, with D possibly called TRBD1 or TRBD2 (5 bases each). V was trimmed by 4 bases and J by 2 bases, leaving 15 bases between them. In germline, CDR1 is MNHEY, CDR2 SMNVEV (reference sequence). The CDR3 is 15 amino acids. The CDR3 DNA follows: TGTGCCAGCAGTTCCGGGGCCCAGACCACCTACGAGCAGTACTTC. This gives the protein CASSSGAQTTYEQYF.

The table lists this clone with a count of one. V is TRBV6-2 or TRBV6-3 and J is TRBJ2-1; 9 bases are a match to TRBD1. Germline CDR1 and CDR2: MNHEY and SVGEGT. The CDR3 loop spans 16 amino acids. With V trimmed by 3 bases and J by 3 bases, 6 bases remained unmatched. CDR3 residues: CASSYPGTGFYNEQFF. For the CDR3, the DNA is TGTGCCAGCAGTTATCCCGGGACAGGGTTCTACAATGAGCAGTTCTTC.

V usage is TRBV29-1 and J usage is TRBJ2-1; 8 bases match TRBD2. The germline gives CDR1 SQVTM, CDR2 ANQGSEA. V shed 7 bases, J shed 4 bases, and the junction held 15 bases outside the gene matches. The CDR3 covers 16 residues. The CDR3 sequence: CSAPSGLSAVYNEQFF. In DNA, the CDR3 is TGCAGCGCCCCTAGCGGGCTGTCCGCCGTGTACAATGAGCAGTTCTTC.

V is TRBV27 and J is TRBJ2-7; D may be TRBD1 or TRBD2 (5 bases each). Germline CDR1 is MNHEY and CDR2 is SMNVEV (reference sequence). The CDR3 is 14 amino acids. The V end was cut by 4 bases, the J end by 1 base, with 11 bases between. CDR3 region: CASSSGTWSYEQYF. CDR3 nucleotide sequence: TGTGCCAGCAGTTCCGGGACGTGGTCCTACGAGCAGTACTTC.

The chain carries TRBV28 and TRBJ1-1, with TRBD1 matching over 9 bases. CDR3 length equals 15 residues. V shed 3 bases and J 5 bases; nucleotides not matched to a gene: 7. Germline V gives CDR1 MDHEN, CDR2 SYDVKM. CDR3 residues: CASSLPDRGRTEAFF. In DNA, the CDR3 is TGTGCCAGCAGTTTGCCGGACAGGGGAAGGACTGAAGCTTTCTTT.

The chain couples TRBV5-1 to TRBJ1-1, with TRBD1 as a possible D gene (5 bases). The germline V gene has CDR1 SGHRS and CDR2 YFSETQ. V was pared by 5 bases and J by 2 bases, with 16 bases between. There are 15 residues in the CDR3. CDR3 protein: CASRAGEGRNTEAFF. DNA of the CDR3: TGCGCCAGCAGGGCGGGAGAGGGACGTAACACTGAAGCTTTCTTT.

The chain is built from TRBV28 and TRBJ2-5, with D possibly TRBD2 on 5 matching bases. This CDR3 has 15 amino acids. Germline CDR1 is MDHEN and CDR2 is SYDVKM. Trimming removed 6 bases at V and 2 bases at J, with 16 bases between. The CDR3 protein is CASSRGNPGQETQYF. CDR3 DNA sequence: TGTGCCAGCAGCCGGGGAAACCCGGGGCAAGAGACCCAGTACTTC.

The V and J genes are TRBV18 and TRBJ2-7, with TRBD1 matching 8 bases. V lost 4 bases, J lost 0 bases, and 8 bases stayed unmatched. The CDR3 spans 16 residues. CDR1 and CDR2 (germline): KGHSH, LQKENI. The CDR3 loop reads CASSRPGTGNSYEQYF. The DNA of the CDR3 is TGTGCCAGCTCACGGCCCGGGACAGGAAACTCCTACGAGCAGTACTTC. The whole variable domain, remainder taken from reference TRBV18 and TRBJ2-7, is NAGVMQNPRHLVRRRGQEARLRCSPMKGHSHVYWYRQLPEEGLKFMVYLQKENIIDESGMPKERFSAEFPKEGPSILRIQQVVRGDSAAYFCASSRPGTGNSYEQYFGPGTRLTVT.

The rearrangement joins TRBV20-1 to TRBJ2-1; a weak D match, TRBD2 (5 bases). Germline V lookup: CDR1 DFQATT, CDR2 SNEGSKA (reference sequence). The length of the CDR3 is 12 residues. The ends were cut back, 3 bases at V and 10 bases at J, with 13 bases in the middle. The CDR3 DNA follows: TGCAGTGCTAGTCGCCCGAGCGGCGAGCAGTTCTTC. This gives the protein CSASRPSGEQFF.

The gene calls are TRBV11-2 and TRBJ2-1, with 9 bases identical to TRBD1. The germline CDR1 and CDR2 sequences are SGHAT and FQNNGV. This CDR3 has 14 residues. The V gene end was trimmed by 4 bases and the J gene end by 12 bases; junction bases not matched to a gene: 10. DNA of the CDR3: TGTGCCAGCAGCTCAATCCGGGACAGGGCCCGGCAGTTCTTC. Its translation: CASSSIRDRARQFF.